Listed below are T cell receptor beta chains from one sample, sequenced in a study of breast tumors, draining lymph nodes, adjacent tissues. TCRdb fed the multiplex PCR reads into MiXCR, producing one record per CDR3 protein. Among about 22,000 distinct CDR3 sequences, approximately 60% were seen once, and the ten largest hold 15% to 20%. Sequencing used tumor-adjacent breast tissue. The receptors here all came from a female donor with breast cancer. Some clones in this sample may be carry-over from other donors' samples. The CDR3 runs from the conserved cysteine through the conserved F or W. The D gene is left open where the match is weak. Clone size is stated in some rows and not others, as once, few, many or a class when expanded.

D gene: -
CDR3 length: 10
clone size: -
V gene: TRBV29-1
J gene: TRBJ2-7
CDR3 protein: CSVVQHEQYF
CDR3 DNA: TGCAGCGTTGTGCAGCACGAGCAGTACTTC

D gene: -
CDR3 length: 17
clone size: many
V gene: TRBV19
J gene: TRBJ2-1
CDR3 protein: CASSSPAWAGTHHEQFF
CDR3 DNA: TGTGCCAGTAGTTCCCCCGCCTGGGCAGGGACGCACCATGAGCAGTTCTTC

D gene: -
CDR3 length: 14
clone size: -
V gene: TRBV20-1
J gene: TRBJ2-7
CDR3 protein: CSARARSPSYEQYF
CDR3 DNA: TGCAGTGCTAGAGCGCGGAGCCCTTCCTACGAGCAGTACTTC

D gene: -
CDR3 length: 13
clone size: medium-sized
V gene: TRBV18
J gene: TRBJ2-1
CDR3 protein: CASSPDRYNEQFF
CDR3 DNA: TGTGCCAGCTCACCGGACAGATACAATGAGCAGTTCTTC

D gene: -
CDR3 length: 14
clone size: medium-sized
V gene: TRBV7-2
J gene: TRBJ2-5
CDR3 protein: CASSLAGLGETQYF
CDR3 DNA: TGTGCCAGCAGCTTAGCCGGACTCGGGGAGACCCAGTACTTC

D gene: -
CDR3 length: 15
clone size: -
V gene: TRBV15
J gene: TRBJ2-2
CDR3 protein: CATSSDLDSTGELFF
CDR3 DNA: TGTGCCACCAGCAGCGACCTGGACAGCACCGGGGAGCTGTTTTTT

D gene: TRBD1
CDR3 length: 14
clone size: -
V gene: TRBV20-1
J gene: TRBJ1-2
CDR3 protein: CSAVPPLQGYGYTF
CDR3 DNA: TGCAGTGCTGTTCCGCCATTACAGGGGTACGGCTACACCTTC

D gene: TRBD1
CDR3 length: 16
clone size: -
V gene: TRBV19
J gene: TRBJ1-2
CDR3 protein: CASSPETGGFSGGYTF
CDR3 DNA: TGTGCCAGTAGCCCTGAGACAGGGGGATTCTCTGGTGGCTACACCTTC

D gene: -
CDR3 length: 12
clone size: -
V gene: TRBV19
J gene: TRBJ1-2
CDR3 protein: CASSIRGNGYTF
CDR3 DNA: TGTGCCAGTAGTATCCGGGGTAATGGCTACACCTTC

D gene: TRBD1
CDR3 length: 15
clone size: -
V gene: TRBV5-5
J gene: TRBJ2-7
CDR3 protein: CASSLMDRGQYEQYF
CDR3 DNA: TGTGCCAGCAGCTTGATGGACAGGGGGCAATACGAGCAGTACTTC

D gene: -
CDR3 length: 15
clone size: -
V gene: TRBV10-3
J gene: TRBJ2-3
CDR3 protein: CAISMGGASTDTQYF
CDR3 DNA: TGTGCCATCAGTATGGGGGGCGCGAGCACAGATACGCAGTATTTT

D gene: TRBD1
CDR3 length: 15
clone size: few
V gene: TRBV6-2/TRBV6-3
J gene: TRBJ1-5
CDR3 protein: CASSLTGMGNQPQHF
CDR3 DNA: TGTGCCAGCAGCCTGACAGGGATGGGCAATCAGCCCCAGCATTTT

D gene: -
CDR3 length: 15
clone size: many
V gene: TRBV6-1
J gene: TRBJ1-5
CDR3 protein: CASSGGLGSNQPQHF
CDR3 DNA: TGTGCCAGCAGTGGGGGCCTCGGATCTAATCAGCCCCAGCATTTT

D gene: TRBD1
CDR3 length: 14
clone size: few
V gene: TRBV19
J gene: TRBJ1-6
CDR3 protein: CASSSWDRNSPLHF
CDR3 DNA: TGTGCCAGTAGTTCGTGGGACAGAAATTCACCCCTCCACTTT

D gene: TRBD1
CDR3 length: 13
clone size: -
V gene: TRBV5-6
J gene: TRBJ1-2
CDR3 protein: CASSLQGADGYTF
CDR3 DNA: TGTGCCAGCAGCTTGCAGGGGGCCGATGGCTACACCTTC

D gene: -
CDR3 length: 14
clone size: -
V gene: TRBV6-6
J gene: TRBJ2-7
CDR3 protein: CASSETGTSQEQYF
CDR3 DNA: TGTGCCAGCAGCGAAACCGGGACATCCCAGGAGCAGTACTTC

D gene: -
CDR3 length: 15
clone size: once
V gene: TRBV11-2
J gene: TRBJ2-6
CDR3 protein: CASSFRGSGANVLTF
CDR3 DNA: TGTGCCAGCAGCTTCAGGGGTAGCGGGGCCAACGTCCTGACTTTC

D gene: -
CDR3 length: 15
clone size: -
V gene: TRBV5-1
J gene: TRBJ1-6
CDR3 protein: CASSLDNLGNSPLHF
CDR3 DNA: TGCGCCAGCAGCTTGGATAATTTAGGCAATTCACCCCTCCACTTT

D gene: TRBD2
CDR3 length: 14
clone size: -
V gene: TRBV20-1
J gene: TRBJ2-7
CDR3 protein: CSASVAGERYEQYF
CDR3 DNA: TGCAGTGCTAGTGTAGCGGGGGAGCGGTACGAGCAGTACTTC

D gene: TRBD1
CDR3 length: 13
clone size: -
V gene: TRBV6-5
J gene: TRBJ1-6
CDR3 protein: CASRGQRGSPLHF
CDR3 DNA: TGTGCCAGCAGGGGACAGAGAGGCTCACCCCTCCACTTT

D gene: TRBD2
CDR3 length: 17
clone size: many
V gene: TRBV3-1
J gene: TRBJ2-7
CDR3 protein: CASSPGTSGGLLSEQYF
CDR3 DNA: TGTGCCAGCAGCCCAGGGACTAGCGGGGGGCTCCTTTCCGAGCAGTACTTC

D gene: TRBD1
CDR3 length: 15
clone size: large
V gene: TRBV29-1
J gene: TRBJ1-4
CDR3 protein: CSVDSGYGTGEKLFF
CDR3 DNA: TGCAGCGTTGATAGCGGGTACGGGACAGGTGAAAAACTGTTTTTT

D gene: TRBD2
CDR3 length: 14
clone size: -
V gene: TRBV7-7
J gene: TRBJ2-5
CDR3 protein: CASSLERGGETQYF
CDR3 DNA: TGTGCTAGCAGCTTGGAGCGGGGGGGAGAGACCCAGTACTTC

D gene: -
CDR3 length: 11
clone size: large
V gene: TRBV5-8
J gene: TRBJ2-7
CDR3 protein: CASSLGYEQYF
CDR3 DNA: TGTGCCAGCAGCTTGGGGTACGAGCAGTACTTC

D gene: -
CDR3 length: 16
clone size: -
V gene: TRBV7-2
J gene: TRBJ1-6
CDR3 protein: CASSLVPGAVNSPLHF
CDR3 DNA: TGTGCCAGCAGCTTAGTGCCTGGAGCTGTCAATTCACCCCTCCACTTT

D gene: TRBD1
CDR3 length: 19
clone size: -
V gene: TRBV6-6
J gene: TRBJ2-1
CDR3 protein: CASIGTVLPSRLFYNEQFF
CDR3 DNA: TGTGCCAGCATAGGGACAGTCCTTCCGAGCAGGTTATTCTACAATGAGCAGTTCTTC

D gene: -
CDR3 length: 15
clone size: -
V gene: TRBV7-6
J gene: TRBJ2-1
CDR3 protein: CASSLRASSYNEQFF
CDR3 DNA: TGCGCCAGCAGCTTAAGAGCAAGCTCCTACAATGAGCAGTTCTTC

D gene: -
CDR3 length: 15
clone size: once
V gene: TRBV19
J gene: TRBJ2-1
CDR3 protein: CASSIHVLLDNEQFF
CDR3 DNA: TGTGCCAGTAGTATCCACGTCCTCCTCGACAATGAGCAGTTCTTC

D gene: -
CDR3 length: 14
clone size: many
V gene: TRBV29-1
J gene: TRBJ2-5
CDR3 protein: CSVVGAGGGETQYF
CDR3 DNA: TGCAGCGTTGTTGGAGCAGGGGGAGGTGAGACCCAGTACTTC

D gene: TRBD1
CDR3 length: 15
clone size: -
V gene: TRBV5-6
J gene: TRBJ1-2
CDR3 protein: CASSYGTGATYGYTF
CDR3 DNA: TGTGCCAGCAGCTACGGGACAGGGGCGACTTATGGCTACACCTTC

D gene: -
CDR3 length: 12
clone size: -
V gene: TRBV7-9
J gene: TRBJ1-2
CDR3 protein: CASSLDNSPTIF
CDR3 DNA: TGTGCCAGCAGCTTAGATAACAGCCCTACAATCTTC

D gene: -
CDR3 length: 13
clone size: few
V gene: TRBV7-9
J gene: TRBJ1-2
CDR3 protein: CASSLALADGYTF
CDR3 DNA: TGTGCCAGCAGCTTAGCTCTAGCTGACGGCTACACCTTC

D gene: TRBD2
CDR3 length: 13
clone size: -
V gene: TRBV20-1
J gene: TRBJ2-3
CDR3 protein: CSARLADTDTQYF
CDR3 DNA: TGCAGTGCTCGTCTAGCGGACACAGATACGCAGTATTTT

D gene: -
CDR3 length: 14
clone size: -
V gene: TRBV11-1
J gene: TRBJ1-6
CDR3 protein: CASSSGTGNSPLHF
CDR3 DNA: TGTGCCAGCAGCTCCGGAACGGGGAATTCACCCCTCCACTTT

D gene: -
CDR3 length: 15
clone size: -
V gene: TRBV7-2
J gene: TRBJ2-7
CDR3 protein: CASSLGSGAPYEQYF
CDR3 DNA: TGTGCCAGCAGCTTAGGTTCGGGGGCCCCCTACGAGCAGTACTTC

D gene: -
CDR3 length: 16
clone size: medium-sized
V gene: TRBV10-2
J gene: TRBJ1-5
CDR3 protein: CASSESPGNSNQPQHF
CDR3 DNA: TGCGCCAGCAGTGAGTCCCCGGGGAATAGCAATCAGCCCCAGCATTTT

D gene: -
CDR3 length: 13
clone size: many
V gene: TRBV5-5
J gene: TRBJ2-5
CDR3 protein: CASSNRVGETQYF
CDR3 DNA: TGTGCCAGCAGCAACAGGGTAGGAGAGACCCAGTACTTC

D gene: -
CDR3 length: 13
clone size: many
V gene: TRBV11-2
J gene: TRBJ2-1
CDR3 protein: CASSLAGNNEQFF
CDR3 DNA: TGTGCCAGCAGCTTAGCGGGGAACAATGAGCAGTTCTTC

D gene: TRBD1
CDR3 length: 14
clone size: medium-sized
V gene: TRBV2
J gene: TRBJ1-2
CDR3 protein: CASSADREGRGYTF
CDR3 DNA: TGTGCCAGCAGCGCGGACAGGGAAGGGCGAGGCTACACCTTC

D gene: TRBD1
CDR3 length: 13
clone size: many
V gene: TRBV5-5
J gene: TRBJ1-4
CDR3 protein: CASSSGQGEKLFF
CDR3 DNA: TGTGCCAGCAGCTCGGGACAGGGCGAAAAACTGTTTTTT

D gene: TRBD1
CDR3 length: 18
clone size: medium-sized
V gene: TRBV4-1
J gene: TRBJ1-2
CDR3 protein: CASSQELSGTGVDYGYTF
CDR3 DNA: TGCGCCAGCAGCCAAGAGTTGTCCGGGACAGGGGTGGACTATGGCTACACCTTC

D gene: -
CDR3 length: 13
clone size: many
V gene: TRBV5-1
J gene: TRBJ2-2
CDR3 protein: CASRNRTAGELFF
CDR3 DNA: TGCGCCAGCAGAAACCGGACGGCCGGGGAGCTGTTTTTT

D gene: -
CDR3 length: 15
clone size: -
V gene: TRBV19
J gene: TRBJ1-5
CDR3 protein: CASSIESASNQPQHF
CDR3 DNA: TGTGCCAGTAGTATAGAGAGTGCTAGCAATCAGCCCCAGCATTTT

D gene: TRBD1
CDR3 length: 15
clone size: -
V gene: TRBV6-2/TRBV6-3
J gene: TRBJ2-1
CDR3 protein: CAGSYAGTDYNERFF
CDR3 DNA: TGTGCCGGCAGTTACGCCGGGACAGATTACAATGAGCGGTTCTTC

D gene: TRBD2
CDR3 length: 14
clone size: -
V gene: TRBV9
J gene: TRBJ2-3
CDR3 protein: CASSGGLTTDTRYF
CDR3 DNA: TGTGCCAGCAGCGGGGGACTAACCACAGATACGCGGTATTTT

D gene: -
CDR3 length: 14
clone size: -
V gene: TRBV20-1
J gene: TRBJ1-6
CDR3 protein: CSAETGTVNSPLHF
CDR3 DNA: TGCAGTGCTGAGACCGGGACGGTGAATTCACCCCTCCACTTT

D gene: -
CDR3 length: 14
clone size: -
V gene: TRBV25-1
J gene: TRBJ2-3
CDR3 protein: CASRDSASTDTQYF
CDR3 DNA: TGTGCCAGCAGGGACAGTGCAAGCACAGATACGCAGTATTTT

D gene: -
CDR3 length: 13
clone size: -
V gene: TRBV2
J gene: TRBJ2-3
CDR3 protein: CASSDLGTDTQYF
CDR3 DNA: TGTGCCAGCAGTGACTTAGGCACAGATACGCAGTATTTT

D gene: TRBD1
CDR3 length: 15
clone size: few
V gene: TRBV6-1
J gene: TRBJ2-5
CDR3 protein: CASSGRTGSAETQYF
CDR3 DNA: TGTGCCAGCAGTGGGAGGACAGGGAGCGCAGAGACCCAGTACTTC

D gene: -
CDR3 length: 12
clone size: once
V gene: TRBV9
J gene: TRBJ1-6
CDR3 protein: CASSGSNSPLHF
CDR3 DNA: TGTGCCAGCAGCGGCAGCAATTCACCCCTCCACTTT